The entry that follows covers one TCR beta chain sequence. This entry comes from a study of blood T cell repertoires in COVID-19. Across the whole study: Sites in the United States, Italy and Spain provided acute and convalescent COVID-19 samples. In each case, the material was cDNA or gDNA derived from T cells, B-cell-depleted T cells, or PBMCs.

Germline V gives CDR1 MDHEN, CDR2 SYDVKM. V lost 0 bases and J 13 bases, leaving 7 bases between the germline ends. The CDR3 has 12 amino acids. Participants, roughly 18 to 100 years old, spanned 24 US areas. Data came from immunoSEQ multiplex PCR; TCRdb stores just in-frame clones and leaves some out. The data hold almost 250,000 clones, with around 90% observed a single time. This TCR was sampled from a woman aged 50 to 65 who had recovered from COVID-19. The chain carries TRBV28 and TRBJ1-6; no firm D call. Sequenced: PBMCs or T cells enriched from blood (not recorded which). CDR3 nucleotides: TGTGCCAGCAGTTTATGGAGGGAGCCCCTCCACTTT. It translates to CASSLWREPLHF. The whole variable domain, remainder taken from reference TRBV28 and TRBJ1-6, is DVKVTQSSRYLVKRTGEKVFLECVQDMDHENMFWYRQDPGLGLRLIYFSYDVKMKEKGDIPEGYSVSREKKERFSLILESASTNQTSMYLCASSLWREPLHFGNGTRLTVT.